This entry is about one T cell receptor beta chain. Its antigen is unidentified. Additional DNA sequences in this sample encode the identical CDR3. With 2 bases removed from V and 7 bases from J, the gap between germline ends came to 12 bases. The germline gives CDR1 MNHEY, CDR2 SMNVEV (reference sequence). The CDR3 consists of 14 residues. The sample originates from a study of T cell responses to AZD1222 COVID-19 vaccine. On the study more broadly: Combined were second doses at about 4 or about 12 weeks.

Study-level findings and limits: Close to half of spike-specific TCRs reportedly recognize unmutated variant regions. There were repertoire samples only from the period after the peak T cell response.

Data came from immunoSEQ multiplex PCR; TCRdb stores just in-frame clones and leaves some out. The sample lists 55,000 to 85,000 clones, 84% occurring once. The V call is TRBV27, the J call TRBJ1-5, with D possibly matching TRBD1 (5 bases). The receptor was isolated from an adult in good health. The sequenced sample was peripheral blood, obtained on day 0 of AZD1222 vaccination. The CDR3 reads CASSLGQGEQPQHF. CDR3 coding DNA: TGTGCCAGCAGTTTAGGCCAGGGTGAGCAGCCCCAGCATTTT.